This T cell receptor beta chain was found in a study of technical replicates of blood from several donors. Using immunoSEQ multiplex PCR, the repertoire was profiled, and TCRdb retains in-frame clones only, with some absent. The data hold tens of thousands of clones, with roughly 92% observed a single time. The receptor was isolated from a human donor in good health. Sequenced input: T cells isolated from PBMCs.

CDR3 DNA: TGCAGCGTTGATACGGGGGGAGGCACAGATACGCAGTATTTT. As protein: CSVDTGGGTDTQYF. J is TRBJ2-3 and V is TRBV29-1, with 7 bases identical to TRBD2. With 3 bases clipped from V and 1 base from J, the junction kept 4 bases outside the gene matches. Germline CDR1 and CDR2: SQVTM and ANQGSEA. There are 14 residues in the CDR3.